This entry features one TCR beta chain sequence. Antigen unknown. This specimen comes from a study of CD8+ T cells in alopecia areata. Study observations and caveats: With tofacitinib ongoing, many expanded lesional clones persisted in both scalp and blood. Sharing of TCRs across patients appeared less clear than in mice, possibly for HLA-related reasons.

Regarding treatment: oral pan-JAK inhibitor, 5-10 mg twice daily. Reverse transcription of extracted RNA yielded cDNA, which provided the sequencing template. Profiling relied on immunoSEQ multiplex PCR, and the TCRdb table lists in-frame clones only, not all of them. The sample has about 270,000 clones; over 45% are singletons. The origin of this receptor is a human donor with alopecia areata. The specimen comprised CD4+ T cells sorted from blood, sampled at roughly week 52, from a patient treated with tofacitinib.

CDR3 DNA: TGTGCCTGGAGTGTCCCGCCAGGCCCAGATACGCAGTATTTT. Translating it yields CAWSVPPGPDTQYF. The chain joins TRBV30 to TRBJ2-3; D not resolved. CDR1 is GTSNPN and CDR2 is SVGIG in the germline V gene (reference sequence). Trimming shortened V by 0 bases and J by 4 bases, and 11 bases separated the two germline ends. The CDR3 sequence is 14 residues long.